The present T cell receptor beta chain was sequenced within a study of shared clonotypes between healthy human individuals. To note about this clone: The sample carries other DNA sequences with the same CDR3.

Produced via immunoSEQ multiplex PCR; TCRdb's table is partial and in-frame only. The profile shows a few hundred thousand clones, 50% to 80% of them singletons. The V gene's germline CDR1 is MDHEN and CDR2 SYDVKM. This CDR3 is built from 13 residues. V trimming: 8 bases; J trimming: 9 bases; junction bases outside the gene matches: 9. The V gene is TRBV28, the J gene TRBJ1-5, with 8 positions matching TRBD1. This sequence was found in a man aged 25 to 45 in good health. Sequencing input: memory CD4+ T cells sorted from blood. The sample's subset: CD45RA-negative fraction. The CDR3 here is CASLDRDRWPQHF. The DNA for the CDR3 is TGTGCCAGCTTAGACAGGGACAGGTGGCCCCAGCATTTT.